The following is a TCR beta chain sequence with its context. What it binds is not known. This record comes from a study of OX40 agonist ivuxolimab in advanced cancers. The wider study: Dose-escalation patients were diagnosed with hepatocellular carcinoma, melanoma, renal cell cancer or head and neck cancer. Enrollees could have had prior anti-PD-1, anti-PD-L1 or anti-CTLA-4 therapy, which 40% had received.

Study-wide points: CD4+ and CD8+ T cells in blood underwent clonal expansion by week 6 at 0.1 to 3.0 mg/kg.

Sequencing used immunoSEQ multiplex PCR; TCRdb keeps in-frame clones, though not all of them. The sample carries over 90,000 clones, around 90% recorded once. The CDR3 extends over 14 amino acids. Looked up from germline, CDR1 is MDHEN and CDR2 is SYDVKM. The ends lost 6 bases at V and 8 bases at J; junction bases unmatched: 8. The sequence was collected from an adult with an advanced solid tumor such as melanoma, head and neck, liver or kidney cancer. The sample was CD4+ or CD8+ T cells sorted from blood, taken in a trial of the OX40 agonist ivuxolimab. The rearrangement links TRBV28 to TRBJ1-1; 11 bases are a match to TRBD1. CDR3: CASRKPGTGGEAFF. The DNA of the CDR3 is TGTGCCAGCAGAAAACCCGGGACAGGGGGGGAAGCTTTCTTT.